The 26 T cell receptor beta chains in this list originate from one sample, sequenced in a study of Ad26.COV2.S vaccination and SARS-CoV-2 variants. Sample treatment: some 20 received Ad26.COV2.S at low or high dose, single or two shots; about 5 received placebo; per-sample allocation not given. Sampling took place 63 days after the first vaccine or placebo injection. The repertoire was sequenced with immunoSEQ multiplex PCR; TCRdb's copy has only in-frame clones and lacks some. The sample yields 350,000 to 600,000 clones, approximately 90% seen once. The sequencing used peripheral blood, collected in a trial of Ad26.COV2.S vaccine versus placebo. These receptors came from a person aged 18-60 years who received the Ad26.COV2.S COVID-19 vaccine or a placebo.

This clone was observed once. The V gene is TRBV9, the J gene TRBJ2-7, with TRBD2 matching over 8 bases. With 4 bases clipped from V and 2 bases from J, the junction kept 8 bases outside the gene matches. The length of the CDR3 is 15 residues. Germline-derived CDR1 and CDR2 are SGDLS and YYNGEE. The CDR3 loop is CASSPAVAGPYEQYF. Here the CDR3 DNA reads TGTGCCAGCAGCCCCGCGGTAGCGGGACCCTACGAGCAGTACTTC. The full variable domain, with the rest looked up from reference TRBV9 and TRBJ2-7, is DSGVTQTPKHLITATGQRVTLRCSPRSGDLSVYWYQQSLDQGLQFLIQYYNGEERAKGNILERFSAQQFPDLHSELNLSSLELGDSALYFCASSPAVAGPYEQYFGPGTRLTVT.

CDR3 nucleotide sequence: TGTGCCACCAGCACCTTCCACTCCGAGACCACAGATACGCAGTATTTT. This codes for CATSTFHSETTDTQYF. The rearrangement joins TRBV15 to TRBJ2-3; D is ambiguous. Germline CDR1 is LNHNV and CDR2 is YYDKDF (reference sequence). The V gene lost 4 bases and the J gene lost 2 bases, with 16 bases spanning the gap. The CDR3 loop spans 16 amino acids.

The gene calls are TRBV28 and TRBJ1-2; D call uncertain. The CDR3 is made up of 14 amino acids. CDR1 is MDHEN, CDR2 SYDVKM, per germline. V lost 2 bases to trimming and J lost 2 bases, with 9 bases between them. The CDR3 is CASSLGGNNYGYTF. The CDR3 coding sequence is TGTGCCAGCAGTTTAGGCGGCAACAACTATGGCTACACCTTC.

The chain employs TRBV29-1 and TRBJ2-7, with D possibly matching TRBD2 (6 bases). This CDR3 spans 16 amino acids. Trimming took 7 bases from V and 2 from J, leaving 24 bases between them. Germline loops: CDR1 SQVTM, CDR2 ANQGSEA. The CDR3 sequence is CSGIWGVLGTTYEQYF. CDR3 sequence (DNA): TGCAGCGGAATTTGGGGGGTCCTGGGCACGACCTACGAGCAGTACTTC.

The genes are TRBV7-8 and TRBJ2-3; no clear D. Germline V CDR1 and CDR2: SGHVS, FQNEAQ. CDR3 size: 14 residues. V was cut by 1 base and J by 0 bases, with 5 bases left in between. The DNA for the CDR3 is TGTGCCAGCAGCTTAGGTATTAGCACAGATACGCAGTATTTT. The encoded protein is CASSLGISTDTQYF.

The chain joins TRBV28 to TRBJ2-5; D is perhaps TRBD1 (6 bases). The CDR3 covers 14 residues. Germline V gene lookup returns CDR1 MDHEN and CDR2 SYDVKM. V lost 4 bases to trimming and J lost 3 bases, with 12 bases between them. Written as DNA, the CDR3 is TGTGCCAGCAGTTCTCAGGGGTGGGAAGAGACCCAGTACTTC. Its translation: CASSSQGWEETQYF.

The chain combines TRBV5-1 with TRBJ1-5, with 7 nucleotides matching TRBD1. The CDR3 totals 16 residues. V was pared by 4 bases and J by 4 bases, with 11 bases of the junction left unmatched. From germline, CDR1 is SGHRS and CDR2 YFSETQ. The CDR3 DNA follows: TGCGCCAGCAGCCTAGGAGGGACAGCAGGAAATCAGCCCCAGCATTTT. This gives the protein CASSLGGTAGNQPQHF.

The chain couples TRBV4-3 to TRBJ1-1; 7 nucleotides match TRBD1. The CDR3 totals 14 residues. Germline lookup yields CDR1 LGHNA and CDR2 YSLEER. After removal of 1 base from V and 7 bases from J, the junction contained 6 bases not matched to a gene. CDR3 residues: CASSQVAGGVEAFF. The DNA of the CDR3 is TGCGCCAGCAGCCAAGTGGCAGGGGGGGTTGAAGCTTTCTTT.

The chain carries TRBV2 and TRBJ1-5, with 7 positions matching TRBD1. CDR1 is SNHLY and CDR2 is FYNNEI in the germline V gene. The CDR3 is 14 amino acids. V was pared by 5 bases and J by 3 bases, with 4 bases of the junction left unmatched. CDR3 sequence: CASSWTGINQPQHF. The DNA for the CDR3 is TGTGCCAGCAGTTGGACAGGTATCAATCAGCCCCAGCATTTT.

The CDR3 DNA reads TGTGCCAGCAGCGCGGACGGCTATAATTCACCCCTCCACTTT. It encodes CASSADGYNSPLHF. This chain connects TRBV9 to TRBJ1-6; D gene ambiguous. The V gene's germline CDR1 is SGDLS and CDR2 YYNGEE. Deletions cut 3 bases from V and 3 bases from J, with 7 bases between. The CDR3 has 14 amino acids.

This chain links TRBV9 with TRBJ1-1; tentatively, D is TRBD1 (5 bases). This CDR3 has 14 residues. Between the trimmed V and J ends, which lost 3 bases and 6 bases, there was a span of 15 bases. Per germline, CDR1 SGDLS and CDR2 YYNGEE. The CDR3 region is CASSGPDRGAEAFF. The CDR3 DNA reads TGTGCCAGCAGCGGACCTGACAGAGGCGCTGAAGCTTTCTTT.

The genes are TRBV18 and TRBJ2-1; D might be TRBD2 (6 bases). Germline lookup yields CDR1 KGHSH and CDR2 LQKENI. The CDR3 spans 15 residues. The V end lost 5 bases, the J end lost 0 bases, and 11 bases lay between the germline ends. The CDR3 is CASSIAESSYNEQFF. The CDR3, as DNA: TGTGCCAGCTCAATAGCGGAAAGCTCCTACAATGAGCAGTTCTTC.

The CDR3 is CASSPSRTSGGASYEQYF. In nucleotides, the CDR3 is TGTGCCAGCAGCCCAAGTAGGACTAGCGGGGGGGCCTCCTACGAGCAGTACTTC. The V call is TRBV3-1 (or the pseudogene TRBV3-2), the J call TRBJ2-7; 15 bases line up with TRBD2. CDR1 is LGHDT and CDR2 is YNNKEL in the germline V gene (reference sequence). CDR3 length: 18 residues. J lost 0 bases, V lost 4 bases, and 7 bases had no gene match.

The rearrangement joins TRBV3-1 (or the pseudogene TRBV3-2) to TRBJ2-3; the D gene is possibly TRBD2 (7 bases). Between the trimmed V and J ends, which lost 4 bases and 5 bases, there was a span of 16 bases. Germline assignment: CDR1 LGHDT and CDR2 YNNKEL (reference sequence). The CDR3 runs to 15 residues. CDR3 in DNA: TGTGCCAGCAGCCTTGGGGGGGCCGTAGGAGATACGCAGTATTTT. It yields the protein CASSLGGAVGDTQYF.

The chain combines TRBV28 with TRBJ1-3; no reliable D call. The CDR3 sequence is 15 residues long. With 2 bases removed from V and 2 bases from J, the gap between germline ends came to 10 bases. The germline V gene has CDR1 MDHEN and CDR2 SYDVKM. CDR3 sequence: CASSLSQSTGNTIYF. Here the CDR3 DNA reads TGTGCCAGCAGTTTAAGCCAGTCTACTGGAAACACCATATATTTT.

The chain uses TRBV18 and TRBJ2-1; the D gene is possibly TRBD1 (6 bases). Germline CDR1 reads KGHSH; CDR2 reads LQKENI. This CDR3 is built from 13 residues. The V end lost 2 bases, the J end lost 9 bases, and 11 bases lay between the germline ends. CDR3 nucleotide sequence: TGTGCCAGCTCACCAATGGACAGCAGTGAGCAGTTCTTC. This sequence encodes CASSPMDSSEQFF. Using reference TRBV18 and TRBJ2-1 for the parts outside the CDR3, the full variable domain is NAGVMQNPRHLVRRRGQEARLRCSPMKGHSHVYWYRQLPEEGLKFMVYLQKENIIDESGMPKERFSAEFPKEGPSILRIQQVVRGDSAAYFCASSPMDSSEQFFGPGTRLTVL.

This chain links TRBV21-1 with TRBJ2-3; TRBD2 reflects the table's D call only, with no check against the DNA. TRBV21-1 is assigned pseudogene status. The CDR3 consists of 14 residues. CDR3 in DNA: TGTGCCAGCAGCAAAGTCGGAGGGCCAGATACGCAGTATTTT. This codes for CASSKVGGPDTQYF.

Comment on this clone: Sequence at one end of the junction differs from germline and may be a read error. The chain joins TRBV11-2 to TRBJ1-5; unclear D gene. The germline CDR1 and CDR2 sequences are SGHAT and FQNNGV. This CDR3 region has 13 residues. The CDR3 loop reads CASRLGSNQPQHF. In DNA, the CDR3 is TGTGCCAGCCGCTTGGGTAGCAATCAGCCCCAGCATTTT. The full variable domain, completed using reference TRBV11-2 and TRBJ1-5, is EAGVAQSPRYKIIEKRQSVAFWCNPISGHATLYWYQQILGQGPKLLIQFQNNGVVDDSQLPKDRFSAERLKGVDSTLKIQPAKLEDSAVYLCASRLGSNQPQHFGDGTRLSIL.

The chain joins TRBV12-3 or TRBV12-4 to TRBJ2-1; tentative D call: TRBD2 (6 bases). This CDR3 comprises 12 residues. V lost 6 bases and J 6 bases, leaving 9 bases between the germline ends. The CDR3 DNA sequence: TGTGCCAGCAGCACGGGAGTCAATGAGCAGTTCTTC. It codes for CASSTGVNEQFF.

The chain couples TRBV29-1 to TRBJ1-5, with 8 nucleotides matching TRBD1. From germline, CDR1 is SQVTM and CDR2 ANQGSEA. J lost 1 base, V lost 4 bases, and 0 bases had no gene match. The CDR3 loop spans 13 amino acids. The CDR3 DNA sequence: TGCAGCGTTGGGGACAGGAGCAATCAGCCCCAGCATTTT. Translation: CSVGDRSNQPQHF.

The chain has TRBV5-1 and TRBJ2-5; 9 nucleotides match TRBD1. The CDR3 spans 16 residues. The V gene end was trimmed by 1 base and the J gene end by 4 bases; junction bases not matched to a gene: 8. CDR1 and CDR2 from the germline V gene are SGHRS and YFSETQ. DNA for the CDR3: TGCGCCAGCAGCTTGCGAACAGGGGGCCGGGGAGAGACCCAGTACTTC. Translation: CASSLRTGGRGETQYF.

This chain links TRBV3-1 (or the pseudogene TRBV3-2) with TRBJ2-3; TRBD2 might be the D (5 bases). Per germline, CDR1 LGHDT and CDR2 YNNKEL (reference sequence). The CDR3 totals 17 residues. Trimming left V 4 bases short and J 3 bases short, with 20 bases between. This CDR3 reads CASSPLALAMGTDTQYF. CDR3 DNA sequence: TGTGCCAGCAGCCCTCTAGCCTTAGCGATGGGTACAGATACGCAGTATTTT.

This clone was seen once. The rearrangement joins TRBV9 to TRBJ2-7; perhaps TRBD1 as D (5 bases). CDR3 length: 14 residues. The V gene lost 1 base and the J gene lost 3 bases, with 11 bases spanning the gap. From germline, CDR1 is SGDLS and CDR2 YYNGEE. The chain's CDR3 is CASSVTGQHYEQYF. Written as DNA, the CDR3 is TGTGCCAGCAGCGTAACCGGACAACACTACGAGCAGTACTTC. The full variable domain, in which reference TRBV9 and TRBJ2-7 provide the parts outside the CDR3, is DSGVTQTPKHLITATGQRVTLRCSPRSGDLSVYWYQQSLDQGLQFLIQYYNGEERAKGNILERFSAQQFPDLHSELNLSSLELGDSALYFCASSVTGQHYEQYFGPGTRLTVT.

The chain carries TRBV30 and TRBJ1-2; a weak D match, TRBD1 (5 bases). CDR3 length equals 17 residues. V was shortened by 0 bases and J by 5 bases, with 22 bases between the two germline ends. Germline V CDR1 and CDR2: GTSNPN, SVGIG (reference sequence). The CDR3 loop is CAWSVSWSPGYKYGYTF. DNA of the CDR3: TGTGCCTGGAGTGTATCATGGAGTCCAGGGTATAAGTATGGCTACACCTTC. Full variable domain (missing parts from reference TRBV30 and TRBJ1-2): SQTIHQWPATLVQPVGSPLSLECTVEGTSNPNLYWYRQAAGRGLQLLFYSVGIGQISSEVPQNLSASRPQDRQFILSSKKLLLSDSGFYLCAWSVSWSPGYKYGYTFGSGTRLTVV.

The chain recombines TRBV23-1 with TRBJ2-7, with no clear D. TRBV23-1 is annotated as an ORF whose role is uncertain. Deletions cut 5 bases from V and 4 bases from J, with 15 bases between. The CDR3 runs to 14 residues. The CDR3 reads CASSTEGWGYEQYF. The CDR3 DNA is TGCGCCAGCAGTACGGAAGGCTGGGGATACGAGCAGTACTTC.

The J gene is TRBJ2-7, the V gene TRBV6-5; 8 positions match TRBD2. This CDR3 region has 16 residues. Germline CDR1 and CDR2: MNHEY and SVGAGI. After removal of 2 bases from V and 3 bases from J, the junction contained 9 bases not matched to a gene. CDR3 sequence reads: CASSYTGGGGGYEQYF. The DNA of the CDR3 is TGTGCCAGCAGTTACACGGGAGGGGGAGGGGGCTACGAGCAGTACTTC.